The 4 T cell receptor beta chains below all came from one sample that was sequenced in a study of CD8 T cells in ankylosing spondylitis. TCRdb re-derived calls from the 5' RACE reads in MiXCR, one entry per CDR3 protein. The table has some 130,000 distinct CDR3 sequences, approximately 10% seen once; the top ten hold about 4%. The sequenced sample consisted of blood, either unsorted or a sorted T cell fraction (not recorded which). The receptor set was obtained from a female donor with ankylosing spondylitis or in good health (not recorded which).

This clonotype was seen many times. Here the CDR3 reads CASSLRTSGSGSTGELFF. The CDR3 DNA reads as TGCGCCAGCAGCTTGAGGACTAGCGGGAGTGGTAGCACCGGGGAGCTGTTTTTT. The chain combines TRBV5-1 with TRBJ2-2; 13 bases match TRBD2. With 1 base clipped from V and 4 bases from J, the junction kept 7 bases outside the gene matches. CDR1 is SGHRS and CDR2 is YFSETQ in the germline V gene. There are 18 residues in the CDR3.

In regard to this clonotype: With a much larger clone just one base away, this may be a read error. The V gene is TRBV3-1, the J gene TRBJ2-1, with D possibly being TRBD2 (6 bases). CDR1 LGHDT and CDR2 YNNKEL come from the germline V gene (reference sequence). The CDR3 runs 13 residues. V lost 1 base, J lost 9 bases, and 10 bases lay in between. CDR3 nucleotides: TGTGCCAGCAGCCAAGTCCCTAGCGCTGAGCAGTTCTTC. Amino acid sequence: CASSQVPSAEQFF.

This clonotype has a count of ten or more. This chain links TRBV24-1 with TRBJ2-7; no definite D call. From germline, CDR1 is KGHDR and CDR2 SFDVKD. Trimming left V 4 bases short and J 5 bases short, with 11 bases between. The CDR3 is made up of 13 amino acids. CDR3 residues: CATSDLDRDEQYF. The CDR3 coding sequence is TGTGCCACCAGTGACTTGGACCGGGACGAGCAGTACTTC.

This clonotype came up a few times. The CDR3 sequence: CASSLGNGYTF. The DNA for the CDR3 is TGTGCCAGCAGCTTGGGCAATGGCTACACCTTC. The genes are TRBV5-4 and TRBJ1-2, with unresolved D. Trimming left V 0 bases short and J 6 bases short, with 3 bases between. CDR3 length: 11 amino acids. Germline V CDR1 and CDR2: SGHNT, YYREEE (reference sequence).